Presented here are 4 T cell receptor beta chains from one specimen sequenced in a study of blood T cell repertoires in COVID-19 (TCRdb year 2020). The library was produced with the immunoSEQ multiplex PCR assay. TCRdb limited this immuneACCESS table to in-frame rearrangements with V and J called. A share of clones is missing; checked studies link under half to unresolved V genes, and the rest is unexplained. The sample table shows about 75,000 clones, and 88% are seen once. In total, the top ten clones hold roughly 20% of the sample. The sample taken for sequencing was peripheral blood. The receptors stem from a human donor in a cohort sampled during active COVID-19.

The chain joins TRBV9 to TRBJ2-7; 7 nucleotides match TRBD1. The CDR3 runs 15 residues. With 3 bases clipped from V and 0 bases from J, the junction kept 6 bases outside the gene matches. CDR1 and CDR2 from the germline V gene are SGDLS and YYNGEE. CDR3 loop: CASSGDRAFSYEQYF. DNA of the CDR3: TGTGCCAGCAGCGGAGACAGGGCTTTCTCCTACGAGCAGTACTTC.

V is TRBV29-1 and J is TRBJ2-3; 7 bases align to TRBD2. Germline V gene sequence: CDR1 SQVTM, CDR2 ANQGSEA. Germline trimming cut 3 bases from V and 0 bases from J; bases unmatched to any gene: 3. The CDR3 spans 14 residues. CDR3 coding DNA: TGCAGCGTTGACGGTAGCGGGAGCACAGATACGCAGTATTTT. This codes for CSVDGSGSTDTQYF.

This sequence joins TRBV7-8 and TRBJ1-6; D is undetermined. Trimming removed 4 bases at V and 7 bases at J, with 20 bases between. CDR3 size: 17 residues. Germline lookup yields CDR1 SGHVS and CDR2 FQNEAQ. The CDR3 DNA reads as TGTGCCAGCAGCTCCTCCTTCTCCGGGAGGTGGAATTCACCCCTCCACTTT. Protein product: CASSSSFSGRWNSPLHF.

A note on this clone: At one boundary the junction diverges from the germline segment, which might be a read error. Other DNA sequences in the sample encode the same CDR3. This chain joins TRBV7-9 and TRBJ2-7, with TRBD2 identical over 8 bases. Germline loops: CDR1 SEHNR, CDR2 FQNEAQ (reference sequence). The CDR3 is made up of 13 amino acids. The CDR3 loop reads CASSLAGAYEQYF. CDR3 nucleotides: TGTGCCAGCAGCCTAGCGGGCGCCTACGAGCAGTACTTC.